This T cell receptor beta chain was obtained from a study of response to subunit inactivated influenza vaccine. The germline V gene encodes CDR1 LNHDA and CDR2 SQIVND (reference sequence). The CDR3 has 15 amino acids. V lost 5 bases to trimming and J lost 2 bases, with 16 bases between them. TCRdb reprocessed the RT-PCR reads via MiXCR and lists one record per CDR3 protein. The data contain a few hundred thousand distinct CDR3 sequences, roughly 9.7% of them singletons. This clonotype was seen only a few times. Source: PBMCs from blood, taken more than 35 days after vaccination. V gene TRBV19 combines with J gene TRBJ2-7, with D possibly being TRBD1 or TRBD2 (5 bases each). The TCR originated in a middle-aged man who received an inactivated influenza vaccine. The CDR3 here is CASSLGAGVPYEQYF. CDR3 in DNA: TGTGCCAGTAGTCTCGGGGCAGGCGTCCCCTACGAGCAGTACTTC.